One sample yielded the 32 T cell receptor beta chains listed below, sequenced in a study of T cells in localized non-small cell lung cancer (dated by TCRdb to about 2020). Library creation used the immunoSEQ multiplex PCR assay. Sourced from immuneACCESS, this table was stored by TCRdb with only in-frame sequences that have V and J called. A share of the clones is absent; for the studies checked, an unresolved V gene accounts for under half, and the remainder has no known explanation. The table for this sample lists roughly 17,000 clones; approximately 90% of them were counted only once. The ten largest make up 3.7% of the sample. Material: peripheral blood, obtained before any cancer treatment. Receptors originate from a male donor older than 55 with stage II squamous cell lung carcinoma.

This chain links TRBV5-1 with TRBJ2-3; TRBD2 might be the D (5 bases). This CDR3 spans 14 amino acids. Per the germline V gene, CDR1 is SGHRS and CDR2 is YFSETQ. Trimming pared 7 bases from V and 4 bases from J, leaving 16 bases between. CDR3 amino acids: CASQAFLAADTQYF. In nucleotides, the CDR3 is TGCGCCAGCCAAGCCTTTCTAGCAGCAGATACGCAGTATTTT.

The chain couples TRBV7-6 to TRBJ2-1; TRBD2 matches 13 bases. Germline V CDR1 and CDR2: SGHVS, FNYEAQ. Trimming removed 4 bases from V and 6 bases from J; junction bases left unmatched: 12. There are 18 residues in the CDR3. In DNA form, the CDR3 reads TGTGCCAGCAGCTCCGGGACTAGCGGGACCCTTCGTCCCAATGAGCAGTTCTTC. This sequence encodes CASSSGTSGTLRPNEQFF.

This chain links TRBV11-2 with TRBJ2-7; D might be TRBD1 (5 bases). The CDR3 loop spans 12 amino acids. The V gene lost 5 bases and the J gene lost 10 bases, with 15 bases spanning the gap. Per the germline V gene, CDR1 is SGHAT and CDR2 is FQNNGV. This chain's CDR3 is CASSDMGPAQYF. DNA for the CDR3: TGTGCCAGCAGCGATATGGGGCCAGCCCAGTACTTC.

This rearrangement joins TRBV7-2 to TRBJ2-2; possible D gene TRBD2, 7 bases. V lost 5 bases and J lost 7, with 20 bases in between. CDR1 is SGHTA and CDR2 is FQGNSA in the germline V gene. The CDR3 spans 16 residues. DNA of the CDR3: TGTGCCAGCAGCCCGTCACTAGCGACCAGGGGCGGGGAGCTGTTTTTT. It is translated as CASSPSLATRGGELFF.

CDR3 in DNA: TGTGCCAGCAGCGACGGGACCCTTCGGGACGAGCAGTACTTC. It yields the protein CASSDGTLRDEQYF. This chain uses TRBV9 with TRBJ2-7, with D perhaps matching TRBD1 or TRBD2 (5 bases each). There are 14 residues in the CDR3. Trimming shortened V by 3 bases and J by 5 bases, and 15 bases separated the two germline ends. Germline CDR1 reads SGDLS; CDR2 reads YYNGEE.

The chain has TRBV18 and TRBJ1-3; D gene unclear. The germline V and J ends were trimmed by 2 bases and 0 bases, with 11 bases remaining between them. Per germline, CDR1 KGHSH and CDR2 LQKENI. The CDR3 sequence is 16 residues long. The CDR3: CASSPSAMASGNTIYF. The CDR3 DNA reads as TGTGCCAGCTCACCAAGCGCGATGGCCTCTGGAAACACCATATATTTT.

This rearrangement joins TRBV7-9 to TRBJ1-4, with TRBD1 matching 9 bases. Per the germline V gene, CDR1 is SEHNR and CDR2 is FQNEAQ (reference sequence). The CDR3 length is 15 residues. Trimming cost V 4 bases and J 4 bases; bases outside gene matches: 4. The CDR3 sequence is CASSSNRGRNEKLFF. CDR3 sequence (DNA): TGTGCCAGCAGCTCTAACAGGGGGCGTAATGAAAAACTGTTTTTT.

This chain connects TRBV10-2 to TRBJ2-3, with D tentatively TRBD2 (5 bases). Between the trimmed V and J ends, which lost 6 bases and 2 bases, there was a span of 18 bases. This CDR3 has 16 amino acids. Germline V lookup: CDR1 WSHSY, CDR2 SAAADI. The CDR3 DNA reads TGCGCCAGCAGCCTACGACGGGGTGGCGCCACAGATACGCAGTATTTT. Its protein product is CASSLRRGGATDTQYF.

The genes are TRBV5-1 and TRBJ1-4; D call uncertain. This CDR3 comprises 14 residues. Deletions cut 0 bases from V and 3 bases from J, with 6 bases between. Per germline, CDR1 SGHRS and CDR2 YFSETQ. Here the CDR3 DNA reads TGCGCCAGCAGCTTGGGACTCCCTAATGAAAAACTGTTTTTT. Amino acids: CASSLGLPNEKLFF.

The V call is TRBV15, the J call TRBJ1-1; D is uncertain. Germline CDR1 LNHNV, CDR2 YYDKDF (reference sequence). Trimming left V 0 bases short and J 8 bases short, with 16 bases between. This CDR3 region has 15 residues. The CDR3 coding sequence is TGTGCCACCAGCAGAGATTTAGTGGGCAGTGGGGAAGCTTTCTTT. Amino acid sequence: CATSRDLVGSGEAFF.

CDR3 coding DNA: TGTGCCAGCAGTTCCAACGACTGGCCGGGCGAGCAGTACTTC. It translates to CASSSNDWPGEQYF. The V gene is TRBV6-1, the J gene TRBJ2-7; D call uncertain. The germline V gene has CDR1 MNHNS and CDR2 SASEGT. The CDR3 is made up of 14 amino acids. V was pared by 5 bases and J by 6 bases, with 17 bases between.

The chain combines TRBV23-1 with TRBJ1-5; 11 positions match TRBD1. TRBV23-1 is placed among ORFs of uncertain function. This CDR3 has 15 amino acids. The junction had 7 bases not matched to a gene; V was cut back by 6 bases and J by 6 bases. This chain's CDR3 is CASRGQGASAQPQHF. The CDR3, as DNA: TGCGCCAGCAGAGGACAGGGGGCTTCGGCTCAGCCCCAGCATTTT.

The chain employs TRBV5-1 and TRBJ2-1; 10 nucleotides align to TRBD2. The CDR3 loop spans 15 amino acids. The V gene end was trimmed by 4 bases and the J gene end by 3 bases; junction bases not matched to a gene: 4. Germline V gene data show CDR1 as SGHRS and CDR2 as YFSETQ. CDR3 bases: TGCGCCAGCAGCCCTAGCGGGAGCGTCTACAATGAGCAGTTCTTC. Amino acids: CASSPSGSVYNEQFF. The full variable domain, in which reference TRBV5-1 and TRBJ2-1 provide the parts outside the CDR3, is KAGVTQTPRYLIKTRGQQVTLSCSPISGHRSVSWYQQTPGQGLQFLFEYFSETQRNKGNFPGRFSGRQFSNSRSEMNVSTLELGDSALYLCASSPSGSVYNEQFFGPGTRLTVL.

This chain links TRBV5-4 with TRBJ1-1, with a tentative D call TRBD1 (5 bases). CDR3 length equals 13 residues. V was trimmed by 4 bases and J by 8 bases, leaving 15 bases between them. CDR1 and CDR2 from the germline V gene are SGHNT and YYREEE (reference sequence). In DNA, the CDR3 is TGTGCCAGCAGCCTCAAGGGGTCTGAAGAAGCTTTCTTT. This encodes CASSLKGSEEAFF.

The chain links TRBV6-5 to TRBJ2-7; 10 nucleotides line up with TRBD1. Germline lookup yields CDR1 MNHEY and CDR2 SVGAGI. Trimming took 5 bases from V and 3 from J; bases not matched to a gene: 7. This CDR3 has 15 amino acids. In DNA, the CDR3 is TGTGCCAGCAGTCCCCGGACAGGGGGACGCTACGAGCAGTACTTC. This encodes CASSPRTGGRYEQYF.

J is TRBJ2-7 and V is TRBV15, with D uncertain. Germline CDR1 reads LNHNV; CDR2 reads YYDKDF (reference sequence). The length of the CDR3 is 12 residues. The V end was cut by 1 base, the J end by 4 bases, with 5 bases between. CDR3: CATSRVGYEQYF. The CDR3 DNA follows: TGTGCCACCAGCAGAGTAGGTTACGAGCAGTACTTC.

This sequence joins TRBV4-2 and TRBJ2-1, with D tentatively TRBD1 (6 bases). Per the germline V gene, CDR1 is LGHNA and CDR2 is YNFKEQ. Trimming removed 1 base at V and 5 bases at J, with 9 bases between. This CDR3 is built from 14 residues. CDR3 protein: CASSQVDRDNEQFF. In nucleotides, the CDR3 is TGTGCCAGCAGCCAAGTGGACAGAGACAATGAGCAGTTCTTC.

The rearrangement links TRBV11-2 to TRBJ1-1; no clear D. With 4 bases removed from V and 5 bases from J, the gap between germline ends came to 11 bases. Germline assignment: CDR1 SGHAT and CDR2 FQNNGV. CDR3 length equals 13 residues. CDR3 amino acids: CASSWTAGTEAFF. CDR3 bases: TGTGCCAGCAGCTGGACTGCTGGGACTGAAGCTTTCTTT. Combining the CDR3 with reference TRBV11-2 and TRBJ1-1 gives the whole variable domain EAGVAQSPRYKIIEKRQSVAFWCNPISGHATLYWYQQILGQGPKLLIQFQNNGVVDDSQLPKDRFSAERLKGVDSTLKIQPAKLEDSAVYLCASSWTAGTEAFFGQGTRLTVV.

The V call is TRBV27, the J call TRBJ2-5, with D hard to call. The CDR3 length is 13 residues. CDR1 is MNHEY, CDR2 SMNVEV, per germline (reference sequence). V lost 6 bases and J lost 5, with 13 bases in between. This CDR3 is CASRGQPRETQYF. DNA of the CDR3: TGTGCCAGCAGAGGGCAGCCTAGGGAGACCCAGTACTTC.

The chain carries TRBV7-9 and TRBJ1-1; the D gene is possibly TRBD1 (5 bases). CDR1 is SEHNR, CDR2 FQNEAQ, per germline (reference sequence). V lost 2 bases and J 0 bases, leaving 7 bases between the germline ends. CDR3 length: 14 residues. In DNA, the CDR3 is TGTGCCAGCAGCTTACGACAGATGAACACTGAAGCTTTCTTT. It translates to CASSLRQMNTEAFF. The whole variable domain, filled in from reference TRBV7-9 and TRBJ1-1, reads DTGVSQNPRHKITKRGQNVTFRCDPISEHNRLYWYRQTLGQGPEFLTYFQNEAQLEKSRLLSDRFSAERPKGSFSTLEIQRTEQGDSAMYLCASSLRQMNTEAFFGQGTRLTVV.

The V and J genes are TRBV6-1 and TRBJ1-1, with D maybe TRBD1 (6 bases). From germline, CDR1 is MNHNS and CDR2 SASEGT. The CDR3 is 14 amino acids. V was clipped by 7 bases and J by 3 bases, with 15 bases between them. The chain's CDR3 is CASTRARGDTEAFF. CDR3 DNA: TGTGCCAGCACTCGAGCTAGGGGGGACACTGAAGCTTTCTTT.

J is TRBJ2-5 and V is TRBV5-1, with 10 bases that match TRBD2. The CDR3 spans 16 residues. Germline assignment: CDR1 SGHRS and CDR2 YFSETQ. V shed 0 bases, J shed 7 bases, and the junction held 9 bases outside the gene matches. As DNA, the CDR3 is TGCGCCAGCAGCTTGGTAGGACTAGCGGACCAGGGGACCCAGTACTTC. This gives the protein CASSLVGLADQGTQYF.

V is TRBV5-4 and J is TRBJ2-2, with TRBD2 matching over 8 bases. There are 15 residues in the CDR3. Germline V gene sequence: CDR1 SGHNT, CDR2 YYREEE (reference sequence). With 4 bases clipped from V and 4 bases from J, the junction kept 6 bases outside the gene matches. The CDR3 loop is CASSQSGSPTGELFF. The CDR3 DNA reads TGTGCCAGCAGCCAAAGCGGGAGCCCCACCGGGGAGCTGTTTTTT.

The V and J genes are TRBV6-5 and TRBJ2-3; TRBD2 matches 9 bases. The trim removed 10 bases at V and 7 bases at J, leaving 12 bases unmatched. The CDR3 length is 14 residues. Per the germline V gene, CDR1 is MNHEY and CDR2 is SVGAGI. The CDR3 protein is CATGLAKRGYTQYF. The CDR3 DNA reads as TGTGCCACCGGACTAGCGAAGAGAGGGTATACGCAGTATTTT.

The V call is TRBV4-1, the J call TRBJ2-3, with TRBD1 matching 8 bases. The V and J ends lost 1 base and 0 bases, in that order; junction bases with no gene match: 0. There are 15 residues in the CDR3. The germline V gene has CDR1 MGHRA and CDR2 YSYEKL. The CDR3 here is CASSQGQGSTDTQYF. In DNA, the CDR3 is TGCGCCAGCAGCCAAGGACAGGGGAGCACAGATACGCAGTATTTT.

This rearrangement joins TRBV27 to TRBJ2-1; 7 bases map to TRBD2. V lost 2 bases, J lost 4 bases, and 2 bases stayed unmatched. The germline V gene encodes CDR1 MNHEY and CDR2 SMNVEV (reference sequence). The CDR3 runs 14 residues. CDR3 region: CASSLGRGYNEQFF. The DNA of the CDR3 is TGTGCCAGCAGTTTAGGGCGGGGGTACAATGAGCAGTTCTTC.

The chain combines TRBV14 with TRBJ2-3, with a weak D call TRBD1 (6 bases). Trimming removed 1 base from V and 3 bases from J, with 11 bases in between. The CDR3 has 15 residues. The germline gives CDR1 SGHDN, CDR2 FVKESK. The CDR3 region is CASSQASTGTDTQYF. CDR3 DNA sequence: TGTGCCAGCAGCCAAGCAAGTACAGGGACAGATACGCAGTATTTT.

This clone was seen a few times. V is TRBV6-1 and J is TRBJ2-3; D is perhaps TRBD2 (6 bases). CDR1 is MNHNS, CDR2 SASEGT, per germline. This CDR3 region has 16 residues. Trimming left V 4 bases short and J 3 bases short, with 17 bases between. Written as DNA, the CDR3 is TGTGCCAGCAGTGTGTCTGGAGGGAGTGGGACAGATACGCAGTATTTT. Protein: CASSVSGGSGTDTQYF.

J is TRBJ2-5 and V is TRBV18; 10 bases are shared with TRBD2. Germline V gene lookup returns CDR1 KGHSH and CDR2 LQKENI. The CDR3 extends over 17 amino acids. Trimming took 1 base from V and 0 from J; bases not matched to a gene: 5. CDR3: CASSPLRLAGNQETQYF. The CDR3 nucleotides are TGTGCCAGCTCACCACTAAGACTAGCGGGTAACCAAGAGACCCAGTACTTC.

The V and J genes are TRBV11-2 and TRBJ2-2; no clear D. This CDR3 contains 15 residues. V shed 5 bases and J shed 4 bases, with 14 bases lying between them. CDR1 is SGHAT and CDR2 is FQNNGV in the germline V gene. In DNA, the CDR3 is TGTGCCAGCAGCCATCTTAGAACCTCCACCGGGGAGCTGTTTTTT. Its translation is CASSHLRTSTGELFF.

The CDR3 sequence: CASSSQTSGRSEQYF. For the CDR3, the DNA is TGTGCCAGCAGCTCCCAGACTAGCGGGAGGAGTGAGCAGTATTTT. The J gene is TRBJ2-3, the V gene TRBV5-4; 13 bases are shared with TRBD2. CDR1 is SGHNT, CDR2 YYREEE, per germline (reference sequence). V shed 3 bases and J 11 bases; nucleotides not matched to a gene: 9. CDR3 size: 15 residues.

The chain is built from TRBV7-3 and TRBJ2-1; 8 positions agree with TRBD1. Per the germline V gene, CDR1 is SGHTA and CDR2 is FQGTGA. Unmatched junction bases numbered 4, after V lost 5 bases and J lost 1 base. CDR3 length: 15 residues. The CDR3 nucleotides are TGTGCCAGCAGCGACGGGACAGGATCCTACAATGAGCAGTTCTTC. Its protein is CASSDGTGSYNEQFF.